The source of this T cell receptor (beta chain) is a study of T cell responses to AZD1222 COVID-19 vaccine. About the study: Recipients boosted at about 4 weeks or about 12 weeks are pooled. Study conclusions and caveats: Elevations in Spike-specific TCR breadth and depth followed administration of two AZD1222 doses. Reportedly, close to half of spike-specific TCRs are directed against unmutated variant regions.

Worth noting for this clone: Antigen unknown.

The assay was immunoSEQ multiplex PCR, and TCRdb's table has in-frame clones only and misses some. Of 120,000 to 150,000 clones in the sample, about 90% are singletons; the top ten hold 4.5% to 6.5%. The V gene's germline CDR1 is KGHSH and CDR2 LQKENI. The CDR3 has 15 residues. Trimming cost V 8 bases and J 3 bases; bases outside gene matches: 11. Material: peripheral blood, obtained on day 0 of AZD1222 vaccination. This TCR derives from an adult in good health. The chain uses TRBV18 and TRBJ2-3, with TRBD2 identical over 7 bases. The CDR3 protein is CASARDYLLTDTQYF. The CDR3 DNA sequence: TGTGCCAGCGCAAGGGACTACCTATTAACAGATACGCAGTATTTT.